These 30 T cell receptor beta chains were all obtained from the same sample, sequenced in a study of T cell responses to AZD1222 COVID-19 vaccine. Repertoires were generated with immunoSEQ multiplex PCR, while TCRdb's copy carries only in-frame clones and drops some. This sample has some 130,000 clones, with more than 85% found just once. Material: peripheral blood, obtained on day 0 of AZD1222 vaccination. The receptors here all came from an adult in good health.

This rearrangement joins TRBV19 to TRBJ2-2; D ambiguous. The germline V gene encodes CDR1 LNHDA and CDR2 SQIVND (reference sequence). The CDR3 is 14 amino acids. V lost 2 bases and J lost 2, with 6 bases in between. CDR3 in amino acids: CASSIMINTGELFF. CDR3 DNA sequence: TGTGCCAGTAGTATAATGATTAACACCGGGGAGCTGTTTTTT.

The CDR3 DNA sequence: TGCAGCGTTGCCGGGGGAGCAAGCCACTATGGCTACACCTTC. This codes for CSVAGGASHYGYTF. This sequence joins TRBV29-1 and TRBJ1-2, with D perhaps TRBD1 (5 bases). Germline lookup yields CDR1 SQVTM and CDR2 ANQGSEA. Trimming pared 4 bases from V and 3 bases from J, leaving 15 bases between. The CDR3 totals 14 residues. Full variable domain (outside the CDR3, taken from reference TRBV29-1 and TRBJ1-2): SAVISQKPSRDICQRGTSLTIQCQVDSQVTMMFWYRQQPGQSLTLIATANQGSEATYESGFVIDKFPISRPNLTFSTLTVSNMSPEDSSIYLCSVAGGASHYGYTFGSGTRLTVV.

CDR3 bases: TGTGCCAGCACTCTCCTCGGGGGGATTCAGCCCCAGCATTTT. It yields the protein CASTLLGGIQPQHF. V and J are TRBV7-2 and TRBJ1-5, with D perhaps TRBD1 (5 bases). The germline V gene encodes CDR1 SGHTA and CDR2 FQGNSA. V shed 7 bases and J shed 6 bases, with 16 bases lying between them. There are 14 residues in the CDR3.

This clone appeared a single time. The V gene is TRBV30, the J gene TRBJ2-5; possible D gene TRBD1, 7 bases. The CDR3 spans 16 residues. V shed 4 bases and J shed 1 base, with 19 bases lying between them. The germline CDR1 and CDR2 sequences are GTSNPN and SVGIG (reference sequence). CDR3 sequence: CAWTPHGTAGQETQYF. CDR3 DNA: TGTGCCTGGACCCCCCACGGGACAGCGGGCCAAGAGACCCAGTACTTC.

This clone was seen once. This rearrangement joins TRBV3-1 (or the pseudogene TRBV3-2) to TRBJ1-4; no firm D call. Germline-derived CDR1 and CDR2 are LGHDT and YNNKEL (reference sequence). This CDR3 is built from 15 residues. Trimming removed 0 bases at V and 4 bases at J, with 9 bases between. The CDR3 is CASSQESGNNEKLFF. In nucleotides, the CDR3 is TGTGCCAGCAGCCAAGAATCCGGTAATAATGAAAAACTGTTTTTT.

J is TRBJ2-2 and V is TRBV10-1, with unresolved D. The CDR3 contains 13 residues. CDR1 and CDR2 (germline): WNHNN, SYGVQD (reference sequence). V lost 8 bases, J lost 4 bases, and 11 bases lay in between. As DNA, the CDR3 is TGCGCCAGCCAGTCTGTTCGCACCGGGGAGCTGTTTTTT. This encodes CASQSVRTGELFF.

This chain joins TRBV4-2 and TRBJ2-7, with 7 nucleotides matching TRBD2. With V trimmed by 0 bases and J by 3 bases, 11 bases remained unmatched. The CDR3 is 17 amino acids. Germline CDR1 is LGHNA and CDR2 is YNFKEQ. In DNA, the CDR3 is TGTGCCAGCAGCCAAGAGTCGCTTCGGCTAGCGGTCTACGAGCAGTACTTC. This encodes CASSQESLRLAVYEQYF.

The chain employs TRBV4-2 and TRBJ1-3; 9 bases line up with TRBD1. Unmatched junction bases numbered 3, after V lost 4 bases and J lost 2 bases. The CDR3 spans 15 residues. Per germline, CDR1 LGHNA and CDR2 YNFKEQ. The CDR3 nucleotides read TGTGCCAGCAGCCCGGGACAGGGCCCTGGAAACACCATATATTTT. Encoded protein: CASSPGQGPGNTIYF.

V gene TRBV4-1 combines with J gene TRBJ1-2; unclear D gene. CDR3 length equals 15 residues. Trimming took 0 bases from V and 3 from J, leaving 11 bases between them. Germline V gene data show CDR1 as MGHRA and CDR2 as YSYEKL. As DNA, the CDR3 is TGCGCCAGCAGCCAAGATATGCGACAAGACTATGGCTACACCTTC. Its translation is CASSQDMRQDYGYTF.

The rearrangement uses TRBV12-3 or TRBV12-4 and TRBJ2-1; D remains unclear. The CDR3 has 12 residues. The V gene lost 3 bases and the J gene lost 7 bases, with 7 bases spanning the gap. The CDR3 sequence: CASSLEANEQFF. The CDR3 DNA is TGTGCCAGCAGTTTGGAAGCGAATGAGCAGTTCTTC.

This chain joins TRBV7-2 and TRBJ1-1; D not certain. The length of the CDR3 is 15 residues. V was pared by 6 bases and J by 2 bases, with 16 bases between. CDR1 is SGHTA and CDR2 is FQGNSA in the germline V gene. The CDR3 DNA reads as TGTGCCAGCAGGGCTATGGTGGGTGTCAACACTGAAGCTTTCTTT. Translation gives CASRAMVGVNTEAFF.

This sequence joins TRBV6-5 and TRBJ2-5, with D hard to call. The CDR3 length is 11 residues. The V gene's germline CDR1 is MNHEY and CDR2 SVGAGI. With 2 bases removed from V and 2 bases from J, the gap between germline ends came to 0 bases. CDR3 amino acids: CASSYQETQYF. DNA for the CDR3: TGTGCCAGCAGTTACCAAGAGACCCAGTACTTC.

The J gene is TRBJ1-1, the V gene TRBV12-5; unclear D gene. Between the trimmed V and J ends, which lost 4 bases and 4 bases, there was a span of 7 bases. The length of the CDR3 is 12 residues. The germline V gene has CDR1 LGHNT and CDR2 FRNRAP. CDR3 sequence: CASGYAGTEAFF. The CDR3 bases are TGTGCTAGTGGTTACGCGGGCACTGAAGCTTTCTTT.

The chain has TRBV30 and TRBJ2-2; perhaps TRBD2 as D (6 bases). Germline CDR1 reads GTSNPN; CDR2 reads SVGIG (reference sequence). This CDR3 has 17 amino acids. Trimming cost V 0 bases and J 2 bases, with 16 bases left between them. CDR3 loop: CAWSVWGTGTNTGELFF. CDR3 bases: TGTGCCTGGAGTGTATGGGGAACTGGGACTAACACCGGGGAGCTGTTTTTT. Looking up the rest from reference TRBV30 and TRBJ2-2 gives the full variable domain: SQTIHQWPATLVQPVGSPLSLECTVEGTSNPNLYWYRQAAGRGLQLLFYSVGIGQISSEVPQNLSASRPQDRQFILSSKKLLLSDSGFYLCAWSVWGTGTNTGELFFGEGSRLTVL.

This clone occurred once. The chain joins TRBV7-8 to TRBJ2-7; D perhaps matches TRBD2 (5 bases). This CDR3 contains 11 residues. V was cut by 3 bases and J by 5 bases, with 5 bases left in between. CDR1 is SGHVS and CDR2 is FQNEAQ in the germline V gene. The chain's CDR3 is CASSFGDEQYF. The CDR3 DNA reads as TGTGCCAGCAGCTTCGGGGACGAGCAGTACTTC.

This clone is a singleton in its sample. The chain joins TRBV10-1 to TRBJ1-1; no clear D. Trimming left V 2 bases short and J 4 bases short, with 14 bases between. The germline V gene encodes CDR1 WNHNN and CDR2 SYGVQD (reference sequence). The CDR3 is 15 amino acids. In DNA form, the CDR3 reads TGCGCCAGCAGTGAGGCGGGGTTCGGTGGCACTGAAGCTTTCTTT. Translated: CASSEAGFGGTEAFF.

This chain uses TRBV5-1 with TRBJ1-1, with D unresolved. The CDR3 runs to 15 residues. Looked up from germline, CDR1 is SGHRS and CDR2 is YFSETQ. V dropped 2 bases and J dropped 0 bases, with 11 bases sitting between them. CDR3 amino acids: CASSLSTYMNTEAFF. In DNA form, the CDR3 reads TGCGCCAGCAGCTTATCGACATACATGAACACTGAAGCTTTCTTT.

In regard to this clone: This sample also contains other DNA sequences that code for the same CDR3. The chain is built from TRBV9 and TRBJ1-6; 7 nucleotides align to TRBD1. CDR1 and CDR2 (germline): SGDLS, YYNGEE. The CDR3 sequence is 15 residues long. V was pared by 4 bases and J by 7 bases, with 8 bases of the junction left unmatched. DNA of the CDR3: TGTGCCAGCAGCACTTTGACAGGGCAGAATTCACCCCTCCACTTT. Its translation: CASSTLTGQNSPLHF.

The rearrangement links TRBV2 to TRBJ1-5; possibly TRBD1 for D (6 bases). Trimming removed 4 bases from V and 7 bases from J, with 11 bases in between. The CDR3 covers 13 residues. Germline assignment: CDR1 SNHLY and CDR2 FYNNEI. CDR3 coding DNA: TGTGCCAGCAGTGGCAGGACAGCCCAGCCCCAGCATTTT. Translation: CASSGRTAQPQHF. The full variable domain, in which reference TRBV2 and TRBJ1-5 provide the parts outside the CDR3, is EPEVTQTPSHQVTQMGQEVILRCVPISNHLYFYWYRQILGQKVEFLVSFYNNEISEKSEIFDDQFSVERPDGSNFTLKIRSTKLEDSAMYFCASSGRTAQPQHFGDGTRLSIL.

The chain combines TRBV30 with TRBJ2-7, with TRBD1 matching 11 bases. This CDR3 is built from 14 residues. With 5 bases clipped from V and 3 bases from J, the junction kept 6 bases outside the gene matches. Germline CDR1 and CDR2: GTSNPN and SVGIG (reference sequence). In nucleotides, the CDR3 is TGTGCCTGGGTATCCGGGACAGGGGGCTACGAGCAGTACTTC. It is translated as CAWVSGTGGYEQYF.

This clone was seen a few times. The CDR3 spells CASSYSLGYEQYF. CDR3 DNA: TGTGCCAGCAGTTACTCACTCGGGTACGAGCAGTACTTC. This chain joins TRBV6-2 or TRBV6-3 and TRBJ2-7; D remains unclear. The CDR3 length is 13 residues. The germline gives CDR1 MNHEY, CDR2 SVGEGT. V gave up 0 bases and J gave up 4 bases, with 7 bases separating them.

V gene TRBV30 combines with J gene TRBJ2-1, with 10 bases fitting TRBD2. The V and J ends lost 0 bases and 8 bases, in that order; junction bases with no gene match: 13. Per germline, CDR1 GTSNPN and CDR2 SVGIG (reference sequence). The CDR3 spans 17 residues. Here the CDR3 reads CAWSVTAPSGSDDEQFF. The DNA for the CDR3 is TGTGCCTGGAGTGTAACGGCTCCTAGCGGGAGCGACGATGAGCAGTTCTTC.

This sequence joins TRBV5-5 and TRBJ1-6, with D unresolved. V was clipped by 0 bases and J by 7 bases, with 14 bases between them. The CDR3 has 16 amino acids. CDR1 SGHKS and CDR2 YYEKEE come from the germline V gene (reference sequence). Here the CDR3 reads CASSLASQVLNSPLHF. In DNA form, the CDR3 reads TGTGCCAGCAGCTTGGCATCTCAGGTGTTGAATTCACCCCTCCACTTT.

This rearrangement joins TRBV19 to TRBJ1-2, with unresolved D. The CDR3 covers 14 residues. Germline assignment: CDR1 LNHDA and CDR2 SQIVND (reference sequence). Trimming took off 6 bases at V and 3 bases at J, with 14 bases between the two ends. CDR3 sequence reads: CASRAQEFDYGYTF. CDR3 DNA sequence: TGTGCCAGTAGGGCGCAGGAGTTTGACTATGGCTACACCTTC.

The J gene is TRBJ1-6, the V gene TRBV19, with unresolved D. Germline V gene lookup returns CDR1 LNHDA and CDR2 SQIVND (reference sequence). V was pared by 2 bases and J by 5 bases, with 7 bases between. This CDR3 has 14 amino acids. The CDR3 spells CASSIHPNNSPLHF. CDR3 nucleotide sequence: TGTGCCAGTAGTATACACCCAAATAATTCACCCCTCCACTTT.

The chain recombines TRBV7-9 with TRBJ1-6, with D possibly matching TRBD1 (5 bases). This CDR3 is built from 15 residues. Germline V lookup: CDR1 SEHNR, CDR2 FQNEAQ (reference sequence). Trimming cost V 1 base and J 7 bases, with 11 bases left between them. For the CDR3, the DNA is TGTGCCAGCAGCTTAGAGGGGACGGAAAATTCACCCCTCCACTTT. Its translation: CASSLEGTENSPLHF.

The gene calls are TRBV28 and TRBJ1-6; tentative D call: TRBD1 (6 bases). This CDR3 region has 16 residues. The germline V and J ends were trimmed by 6 bases and 0 bases, with 12 bases remaining between them. In germline, CDR1 is MDHEN, CDR2 SYDVKM. Here the CDR3 reads CASRLDRSSYNSPLHF. Written as DNA, the CDR3 is TGTGCCAGCAGACTAGACAGGAGCTCCTATAATTCACCCCTCCACTTT.

The chain couples TRBV4-3 to TRBJ1-2; 7 nucleotides match TRBD1. V lost 1 base to trimming and J lost 6 bases; unmatched junction nucleotides: 11. The CDR3 spans 16 residues. CDR1 and CDR2 from the germline V gene are LGHNA and YSLEER. The CDR3 DNA is TGCGCCAGCAGCCAAGTAGTGGGACAGCCTGGGGATGGCTACACCTTC. Translation: CASSQVVGQPGDGYTF.

The genes are TRBV4-1 and TRBJ1-5; TRBD1 agrees at 9 bases. Germline CDR1 is MGHRA and CDR2 is YSYEKL. The CDR3 length is 15 residues. The trim removed 1 base at V and 13 bases at J, leaving 11 bases unmatched. The CDR3 bases are TGCGCCAGCAGCCAAGGAACAGGGGGCAATCAACGTCAGCATTTT. This encodes CASSQGTGGNQRQHF.

The chain carries TRBV11-2 and TRBJ1-1, with D unresolved. This CDR3 spans 14 amino acids. V was pared by 3 bases and J by 1 base, with 9 bases between. CDR1 and CDR2 from the germline V gene are SGHAT and FQNNGV. In DNA form, the CDR3 reads TGTGCCAGCAGCTTGGCATCAGAGAACACTGAAGCTTTCTTT. Translated: CASSLASENTEAFF.